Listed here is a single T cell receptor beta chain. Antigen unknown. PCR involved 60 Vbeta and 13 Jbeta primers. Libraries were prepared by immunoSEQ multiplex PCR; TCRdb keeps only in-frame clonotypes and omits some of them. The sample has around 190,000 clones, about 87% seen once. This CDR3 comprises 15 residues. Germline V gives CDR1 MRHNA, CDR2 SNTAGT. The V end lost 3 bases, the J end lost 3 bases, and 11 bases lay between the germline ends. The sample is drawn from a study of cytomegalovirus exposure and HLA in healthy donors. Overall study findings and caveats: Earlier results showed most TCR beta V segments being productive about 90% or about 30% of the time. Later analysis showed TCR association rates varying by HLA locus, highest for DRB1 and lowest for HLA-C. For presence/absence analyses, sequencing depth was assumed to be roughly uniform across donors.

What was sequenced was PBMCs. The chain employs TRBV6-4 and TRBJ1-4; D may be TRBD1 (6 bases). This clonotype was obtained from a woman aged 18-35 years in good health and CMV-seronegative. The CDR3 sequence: CASSEGKGANEKLFF. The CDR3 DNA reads TGTGCCAGCAGTGAGGGCAAGGGGGCTAATGAAAAACTGTTTTTT.